Listed here are 32 T cell receptor beta chains from one sample, sequenced in a study of cytomegalovirus exposure and HLA in healthy donors. Use of 60 Vbeta and 13 Jbeta primers characterized the PCR. The assay was immunoSEQ multiplex PCR, and TCRdb's table has in-frame clones only and misses some. The data show about 100,000 clones, approximately 79% seen once. The specimen sequenced was PBMCs. The source is a man aged 55 to 70 in good health and CMV-seropositive.

The rearrangement joins TRBV27 to TRBJ2-7; 12 bases fit TRBD2. The germline V gene encodes CDR1 MNHEY and CDR2 SMNVEV (reference sequence). J gave up 2 bases and V 4 bases, and 21 bases lay outside the gene matches. The CDR3 covers 21 residues. CDR3 loop: CASSSALYMTSGGQITYEQYF. CDR3 DNA sequence: TGTGCCAGCAGTTCGGCCCTCTATATGACTAGCGGGGGCCAGATCACCTACGAGCAGTACTTC.

The chain carries TRBV9 and TRBJ2-5, with D perhaps TRBD2 (5 bases). Trimming left V 0 bases short and J 0 bases short, with 6 bases between. CDR1 SGDLS and CDR2 YYNGEE come from the germline V gene. This CDR3 has 14 amino acids. The chain's CDR3 is CASSVGLNQETQYF. In DNA, the CDR3 is TGTGCCAGCAGCGTAGGACTAAACCAAGAGACCCAGTACTTC.

This chain links TRBV4-1 with TRBJ2-1; 10 bases line up with TRBD1. Germline CDR1 reads MGHRA; CDR2 reads YSYEKL. V shed 4 bases, J shed 5 bases, and the junction held 5 bases outside the gene matches. The CDR3 runs to 15 residues. The CDR3 loop reads CASSPGQGVDNEQFF. The CDR3 coding sequence is TGCGCCAGCAGCCCCGGACAGGGGGTCGACAATGAGCAGTTCTTC.

The chain is built from TRBV18 and TRBJ2-5; a weak D match, TRBD1 (6 bases). The last part of the DNA fits TRBJ2-7 better; the J call may be wrong. The germline V gene has CDR1 KGHSH and CDR2 LQKENI. The CDR3 covers 13 residues. CDR3 in DNA: TGTGCCAGCTCACCAGACAGGTTGACCGAGCAGTACTTC. Its protein product is CASSPDRLTEQYF.

The sample holds one count of this clone. The V call is TRBV19, the J call TRBJ2-7, with a weak D call TRBD2 (6 bases). CDR1 and CDR2 (germline): LNHDA, SQIVND (reference sequence). CDR3 length: 14 amino acids. The V and J ends lost 3 bases and 2 bases respectively, with 11 bases between them. The CDR3 reads CASSIVAGPYEQYF. The DNA for the CDR3 is TGTGCCAGTAGTATCGTGGCGGGACCCTACGAGCAGTACTTC.

V usage is TRBV18 and J usage is TRBJ2-5, with TRBD2 identical over 11 bases. The CDR3 consists of 16 residues. Germline CDR1 reads KGHSH; CDR2 reads LQKENI. J gave up 2 bases and V 1 base, and 3 bases lay outside the gene matches. The CDR3 sequence: CASSPRLAGTQETQYF. The CDR3 region has the DNA TGTGCCAGCTCACCACGACTAGCGGGGACACAAGAGACCCAGTACTTC.

The rearrangement joins TRBV19 to TRBJ1-5; a weak D match, TRBD1 (6 bases). This CDR3 comprises 16 residues. Trimming removed 6 bases from V and 0 bases from J, with 15 bases in between. Germline assignment: CDR1 LNHDA and CDR2 SQIVND (reference sequence). The CDR3 nucleotides read TGTGCCAGTAGCCCGCCCGGGACACCTAGCAATCAGCCCCAGCATTTT. Its translation is CASSPPGTPSNQPQHF.

This clone was recorded once. V is TRBV7-3 and J is TRBJ1-2; the match to TRBD1 covers 7 bases. The CDR3 runs 14 residues. Germline CDR1 is SGHTA and CDR2 is FQGTGA. The V and J ends lost 5 bases and 3 bases, in that order; junction bases with no gene match: 6. The CDR3 nucleotides read TGTGCCAGCAGCCCCTATGGGACAGACTATGGCTACACCTTC. Its translation: CASSPYGTDYGYTF.

This chain links TRBV9 with TRBJ1-2; no reliable D call. Germline V gene lookup returns CDR1 SGDLS and CDR2 YYNGEE. CDR3 length: 14 residues. V lost 3 bases to trimming and J lost 4 bases, with 13 bases between them. In DNA form, the CDR3 reads TGTGCCAGCAGCGACTCCACAGTCCCCTATGGCTACACCTTC. Its translation: CASSDSTVPYGYTF. Complete variable domain (other parts from reference TRBV9 and TRBJ1-2): DSGVTQTPKHLITATGQRVTLRCSPRSGDLSVYWYQQSLDQGLQFLIQYYNGEERAKGNILERFSAQQFPDLHSELNLSSLELGDSALYFCASSDSTVPYGYTFGSGTRLTVV.

This chain uses TRBV7-2 with TRBJ1-4; 11 bases are a match to TRBD1. The CDR3 consists of 16 residues. Germline trimming cut 4 bases from V and 7 bases from J; bases unmatched to any gene: 8. Per germline, CDR1 SGHTA and CDR2 FQGNSA. The CDR3 bases are TGTGCCAGCAGCTCGGGGACAGGGGGAGTGGGTGAAAAACTGTTTTTT. It encodes CASSSGTGGVGEKLFF. Supplemented by reference TRBV7-2 and TRBJ1-4, the full variable domain reads GAGVSQSPSNKVTEKGKDVELRCDPISGHTALYWYRQSLGQGLEFLIYFQGNSAPDKSGLPSDRFSAERTGGSVSTLTIQRTQQEDSAVYLCASSSGTGGVGEKLFFGSGTQLSVL.

J is TRBJ1-1 and V is TRBV6-5; no clear D. Germline V gives CDR1 MNHEY, CDR2 SVGAGI. The CDR3 has 13 residues. The V end was cut by 5 bases, the J end by 6 bases, with 13 bases between. The CDR3 reads CASSEVAVPEAFF. Written as DNA, the CDR3 is TGTGCCAGCAGTGAAGTGGCAGTACCTGAAGCTTTCTTT.

The chain recombines TRBV7-8 with TRBJ2-1; a possible D gene is TRBD2 (6 bases). The CDR3 covers 16 residues. The germline V gene has CDR1 SGHVS and CDR2 FQNEAQ. Trimming shortened V by 1 base and J by 4 bases, and 14 bases separated the two germline ends. CDR3 loop: CASSLGRLVIYNEQFF. CDR3 nucleotides: TGTGCCAGCAGCTTAGGCCGACTAGTCATTTACAATGAGCAGTTCTTC.

The rearrangement uses TRBV5-1 and TRBJ2-7; D uncertain. The CDR3 sequence is 13 residues long. The V and J ends lost 4 bases and 0 bases respectively, with 8 bases between them. CDR1 and CDR2 (germline): SGHRS, YFSETQ. The CDR3 nucleotides read TGCGCCAGCAGCCTATACAGCTCCTACGAGCAGTACTTC. Translating gives CASSLYSSYEQYF. The full variable domain, with the rest looked up from reference TRBV5-1 and TRBJ2-7, is KAGVTQTPRYLIKTRGQQVTLSCSPISGHRSVSWYQQTPGQGLQFLFEYFSETQRNKGNFPGRFSGRQFSNSRSEMNVSTLELGDSALYLCASSLYSSYEQYFGPGTRLTVT.

The rearrangement uses TRBV7-9 and TRBJ2-1, with a weak D call TRBD1 (6 bases). Looked up from germline, CDR1 is SEHNR and CDR2 is FQNEAQ (reference sequence). The germline V and J ends were trimmed by 3 bases and 9 bases, with 12 bases remaining between them. CDR3 length equals 13 residues. The CDR3 loop is CASSLGTYGEQFF. The CDR3 coding sequence is TGTGCCAGCAGCTTGGGGACATACGGTGAGCAGTTCTTC.

The chain has TRBV18 and TRBJ2-3; D gene ambiguous. Germline values: CDR1 KGHSH, CDR2 LQKENI. The V end lost 0 bases, the J end lost 2 bases, and 12 bases lay between the germline ends. The CDR3 spans 16 residues. CDR3 sequence reads: CASSPPVGGTTDTQYF. The DNA for the CDR3 is TGTGCCAGCTCACCACCTGTCGGCGGCACCACAGATACGCAGTATTTT.

The V and J genes are TRBV2 and TRBJ1-5; TRBD1 aligns across 9 bases. The CDR3 runs to 15 residues. The germline V gene encodes CDR1 SNHLY and CDR2 FYNNEI. The ends lost 3 bases at V and 5 bases at J; junction bases unmatched: 5. The CDR3 DNA sequence: TGTGCCAGCAGTGAGGCGGGACAGGGATATCAGCCCCAGCATTTT. This translates into CASSEAGQGYQPQHF. Complete variable domain (other parts from reference TRBV2 and TRBJ1-5): EPEVTQTPSHQVTQMGQEVILRCVPISNHLYFYWYRQILGQKVEFLVSFYNNEISEKSEIFDDQFSVERPDGSNFTLKIRSTKLEDSAMYFCASSEAGQGYQPQHFGDGTRLSIL.

The chain uses TRBV11-2 and TRBJ2-5, with TRBD1 matching 10 bases. Germline V lookup: CDR1 SGHAT, CDR2 FQNNGV. The V segment lost 1 base and the J segment 3 bases; nucleotides outside the gene matches: 2. The CDR3 spans 15 residues. CDR3 bases: TGTGCCAGCAGCTTAGTAGGACAGGGGGAAGAGACCCAGTACTTC. This gives the protein CASSLVGQGEETQYF.

The chain combines TRBV28 with TRBJ1-1, with TRBD1 as a possible D gene (5 bases). From germline, CDR1 is MDHEN and CDR2 SYDVKM. The V end lost 2 bases, the J end lost 8 bases, and 9 bases lay between the germline ends. This CDR3 spans 12 amino acids. The chain's CDR3 is CASSLLDKEAFF. CDR3 DNA: TGTGCCAGCAGTTTACTGGACAAAGAAGCTTTCTTT.

The rearrangement uses TRBV7-2 and TRBJ1-2; 11 bases align to TRBD1. The germline gives CDR1 SGHTA, CDR2 FQGNSA. V gave up 3 bases and J gave up 6 bases; unmatched junction bases: 0. The CDR3 sequence is 13 residues long. The CDR3, as DNA: TGTGCCAGCAGCTTGGGACAGGGGGATGGCTACACCTTC. Translated: CASSLGQGDGYTF.

The chain combines TRBV11-2 with TRBJ1-2; D is uncertain. This CDR3 spans 13 amino acids. The germline gives CDR1 SGHAT, CDR2 FQNNGV. Between the trimmed V and J ends, which lost 2 bases and 4 bases, there was a span of 8 bases. CDR3 region: CASSLRAGYGYTF. CDR3 sequence (DNA): TGTGCCAGCAGCTTAAGGGCGGGCTATGGCTACACCTTC.

V and J are TRBV2 and TRBJ2-3; TRBD2 is a possible D gene (6 bases). This CDR3 is built from 11 residues. Deletions cut 6 bases from V and 6 bases from J, with 7 bases between. Germline V gene data show CDR1 as SNHLY and CDR2 as FYNNEI. The CDR3: CASRLADTQYF. The CDR3 bases are TGTGCCAGCAGGCTAGCGGATACGCAGTATTTT.

The chain joins TRBV29-1 to TRBJ2-5, with D maybe TRBD1 (8 bases). CDR1 and CDR2 from the germline V gene are SQVTM and ANQGSEA. The V and J ends lost 2 bases and 4 bases respectively, with 14 bases between them. The CDR3 has 14 residues. The CDR3: CSVERTGGGETQYF. The CDR3 nucleotides read TGCAGCGTTGAACGCACAGGGGGGGGAGAGACCCAGTACTTC.

This clone was counted only a few times. One end of the junction is discordant with germline, which a read error may explain. The CDR3 DNA is TGTGCCAGCAGCCTAACGGGCTCGAAGGACGAGCAGTACTTC. Translation: CASSLTGSKDEQYF. This chain uses TRBV7-3 with TRBJ2-7, with D hard to call. The CDR3 runs 14 residues. CDR1 and CDR2 (germline): SGHTA, FQGTGA.

The chain has TRBV11-2 and TRBJ2-5, with 10 positions matching TRBD1. Unmatched junction bases numbered 0, after V lost 1 base and J lost 1 base. This CDR3 region has 15 residues. The germline V gene has CDR1 SGHAT and CDR2 FQNNGV. CDR3 coding DNA: TGTGCCAGCAGCTTAGGGACAGGGGGCCAAGAGACCCAGTACTTC. It is translated as CASSLGTGGQETQYF.

The genes are TRBV7-2 and TRBJ1-3; D gene ambiguous. Deletions cut 5 bases from V and 0 bases from J, with 11 bases between. This CDR3 contains 15 residues. CDR1 and CDR2 (germline): SGHTA, FQGNSA. The CDR3 is CASSQNSISGNTIYF. Here the CDR3 DNA reads TGTGCCAGCAGCCAAAACAGCATCTCTGGAAACACCATATATTTT.

The count of this clone is one. V usage is TRBV7-2 and J usage is TRBJ1-6; D gene ambiguous. Germline V gives CDR1 SGHTA, CDR2 FQGNSA. V lost 1 base and J lost 6, with 13 bases in between. The CDR3 runs to 16 residues. For the CDR3, the DNA is TGTGCCAGCAGCTTAGTATCGCGGCAGCTTAATTCACCCCTCCACTTT. Translation gives CASSLVSRQLNSPLHF.

CDR3 sequence reads: CASVTSEGANVLTF. The CDR3 DNA follows: TGTGCCAGCGTCACTTCCGAAGGGGCCAACGTCCTGACTTTC. The gene calls are TRBV18 and TRBJ2-6; D is unclear. Trimming stripped 8 bases from V and 4 bases from J, with 12 bases between. CDR1 is KGHSH, CDR2 LQKENI, per germline. The CDR3 spans 14 residues.

The chain uses TRBV6-1 and TRBJ1-1; D might be TRBD1 (6 bases). Germline-derived CDR1 and CDR2 are MNHNS and SASEGT. There are 14 residues in the CDR3. Trimming removed 6 bases from V and 4 bases from J, with 15 bases in between. CDR3 region: CASSLSGQITEAFF. As DNA, the CDR3 is TGTGCCAGCAGCCTCTCGGGACAAATCACTGAAGCTTTCTTT.

This chain links TRBV14 with TRBJ2-1; D is uncertain. The germline V gene encodes CDR1 SGHDN and CDR2 FVKESK. The V gene lost 0 bases and the J gene lost 8 bases, with 5 bases spanning the gap. This CDR3 region has 12 residues. In nucleotides, the CDR3 is TGTGCCAGCAGCCAAGATACACATGAGCAGTTCTTC. The encoded protein is CASSQDTHEQFF.

V gene TRBV7-9 combines with J gene TRBJ2-7; weak D call: TRBD2 (6 bases). The CDR3 totals 14 residues. Per germline, CDR1 SEHNR and CDR2 FQNEAQ (reference sequence). The V gene lost 4 bases and the J gene lost 0 bases, with 10 bases spanning the gap. The CDR3 reads CASSSPGLSYEQYF. In DNA form, the CDR3 reads TGTGCCAGCAGCTCTCCGGGACTCTCCTACGAGCAGTACTTC.

The V and J genes are TRBV18 and TRBJ2-1; no clear D gene. V was clipped by 3 bases and J by 8 bases, with 8 bases between them. The CDR3 has 12 amino acids. Per germline, CDR1 KGHSH and CDR2 LQKENI. For the CDR3, the DNA is TGTGCCAGCTCACCCTCACGGGATGAGCAGTTCTTC. It codes for CASSPSRDEQFF.

The chain recombines TRBV6-5 with TRBJ1-4; no firm D call. This CDR3 is built from 14 residues. In germline, CDR1 is MNHEY, CDR2 SVGAGI. The V gene lost 2 bases and the J gene lost 6 bases, with 10 bases spanning the gap. The CDR3 nucleotides are TGTGCCAGCAGTTACACAGCTAACTATGAAAAACTGTTTTTT. Its translation is CASSYTANYEKLFF.